These 13 T cell receptor beta chains were all obtained from the same sample, sequenced in a study of memory CD8 T cells in hepatitis C reinfection. TCRdb's copy holds only in-frame clones and misses some; the assay was immunoSEQ multiplex PCR. Among about 50,000 clones listed, roughly nine tenths were seen once. The sample's time point: pre-reinfection, 55 to 20 weeks before reinfection detection. Sorted cells were sequenced directly ex vivo without any in vitro expansion. The material sequenced was naive CD8+ T cells sorted from blood. The origin of the receptors is a man between 18 and 35 years old with hepatitis C virus infection.

The chain joins TRBV6-5 to TRBJ1-2, with 9 positions matching TRBD1. The CDR3 contains 14 residues. After removal of 7 bases from V and 7 bases from J, the junction contained 10 bases not matched to a gene. Germline loops: CDR1 MNHEY, CDR2 SVGAGI. This chain's CDR3 is CASTRQGEKGGYTF. CDR3 DNA: TGTGCCAGCACGAGACAGGGGGAGAAGGGTGGCTACACCTTC.

This chain joins TRBV5-4 and TRBJ2-1; 8 nucleotides align to TRBD2. Trimming at V came to 0 bases and at J to 9 bases, leaving 5 bases not matched to a gene. CDR3 length: 14 amino acids. CDR1 is SGHNT and CDR2 is YYREEE in the germline V gene (reference sequence). The CDR3 bases are TGTGCCAGCAGCTTGGGGGTGGCGGGGGGTGAGCAGTTCTTC. Protein sequence: CASSLGVAGGEQFF.

This chain connects TRBV19 to TRBJ2-2; 9 nucleotides agree with TRBD1. V shed 6 bases, J shed 7 bases, and the junction held 18 bases outside the gene matches. Germline loops: CDR1 LNHDA, CDR2 SQIVND (reference sequence). The CDR3 has 18 residues. The CDR3, as DNA: TGTGCCAGTAGAATCAAGGACAGGGGAGAATATGCGATCGGGGAGCTGTTTTTT. This codes for CASRIKDRGEYAIGELFF. Complete variable domain (other parts from reference TRBV19 and TRBJ2-2): DGGITQSPKYLFRKEGQNVTLSCEQNLNHDAMYWYRQDPGQGLRLIYYSQIVNDFQKGDIAEGYSVSREKKESFPLTVTSAQKNPTAFYLCASRIKDRGEYAIGELFFGEGSRLTVL.

The chain carries TRBV4-1 and TRBJ1-2; the match to TRBD1 covers 9 bases. J lost 8 bases, V lost 0 bases, and 13 bases had no gene match. The CDR3 is 17 residues long. Germline V gene sequence: CDR1 MGHRA, CDR2 YSYEKL. The CDR3 spells CASSQDIQHGTGLGYTF. The CDR3 DNA reads TGCGCCAGCAGCCAAGATATTCAACACGGGACAGGGTTGGGCTACACCTTC.

This chain's CDR3 is CASSPGTIAGVHSYNEQFF. DNA for the CDR3: TGCGCCAGCAGCCCGGGCACGATAGCGGGAGTTCACTCCTACAATGAGCAGTTCTTC. The rearrangement uses TRBV5-1 and TRBJ2-1; 9 nucleotides line up with TRBD2. With V trimmed by 4 bases and J by 0 bases, 14 bases remained unmatched. This CDR3 is built from 19 residues. Germline V gene lookup returns CDR1 SGHRS and CDR2 YFSETQ.

The J gene is TRBJ1-1, the V gene TRBV4-1; D is undetermined. Germline loops: CDR1 MGHRA, CDR2 YSYEKL. V lost 1 base, J lost 4 bases, and 13 bases lay in between. The CDR3 is 15 residues long. Here the CDR3 reads CASSQVGTEGTEAFF. The CDR3 bases are TGCGCCAGCAGCCAAGTGGGAACAGAGGGCACTGAAGCTTTCTTT.

CDR3 nucleotides: TGTGCCAGCAGCTTAGCGCGGGCCTCCCGGGACTCTAGTCACGATGAGCAGTTCTTC. This codes for CASSLARASRDSSHDEQFF. V gene TRBV7-8 combines with J gene TRBJ2-1; possibly TRBD2 for D (6 bases). This CDR3 is 19 amino acids long. Germline CDR1 is SGHVS and CDR2 is FQNEAQ. V was clipped by 0 bases and J by 8 bases, with 26 bases between them.

The chain uses TRBV5-6 and TRBJ1-2; D remains unclear. This CDR3 comprises 15 residues. V lost 1 base, J lost 3 bases, and 13 bases lay in between. Germline CDR1 SGHDT, CDR2 YYEEEE. The CDR3 here is CASSLLAELDYGYTF. The CDR3 bases are TGTGCCAGCAGCTTGCTGGCGGAACTAGACTATGGCTACACCTTC. The full variable domain, rest sourced from reference TRBV5-6 and TRBJ1-2, is DAGVTQSPTHLIKTRGQQVTLRCSPKSGHDTVSWYQQALGQGPQFIFQYYEEEERQRGNFPDRFSGHQFPNYSSELNVNALLLGDSALYLCASSLLAELDYGYTFGSGTRLTVV.

This clone was observed once. The genes are TRBV7-9 and TRBJ2-1; D call uncertain. V lost 5 bases and J 14 bases, leaving 10 bases between the germline ends. The germline CDR1 and CDR2 sequences are SEHNR and FQNEAQ (reference sequence). This CDR3 spans 10 amino acids. The CDR3 loop is CASSEALEFF. CDR3 sequence (DNA): TGTGCCAGCAGCGAGGCACTGGAGTTCTTC.

This chain's CDR3 is CASSLRGQGEGDTGELFF. In nucleotides, the CDR3 is TGTGCCAGCAGCTTAAGGGGACAGGGGGAGGGGGACACCGGGGAGCTGTTTTTT. This chain links TRBV7-8 with TRBJ2-2; 11 positions match TRBD1. Germline V CDR1 and CDR2: SGHVS, FQNEAQ. V was clipped by 2 bases and J by 3 bases; unmatched bases: 8. The CDR3 is 18 residues long.

V and J are TRBV27 and TRBJ2-6, with D maybe TRBD2 (5 bases). V lost 5 bases and J lost 0, with 14 bases in between. CDR1 MNHEY and CDR2 SMNVEV come from the germline V gene (reference sequence). The CDR3 sequence is 17 residues long. CDR3 sequence: CASSPFFTSSGANVLTF. The CDR3 DNA reads TGTGCCAGCAGTCCTTTTTTCACTAGCTCTGGGGCCAACGTCCTGACTTTC.

This chain uses TRBV7-9 with TRBJ2-7; D is undetermined. V was trimmed by 6 bases and J by 2 bases, leaving 17 bases between them. CDR1 and CDR2 from the germline V gene are SEHNR and FQNEAQ (reference sequence). The CDR3 has 15 amino acids. The CDR3 DNA follows: TGTGCCAGCAGATCAGCCGGGTCATCACCCTACGAGCAGTACTTC. This encodes CASRSAGSSPYEQYF.

The chain has TRBV5-1 and TRBJ2-5; 10 nucleotides match TRBD2. The CDR3 extends over 16 amino acids. Germline V lookup: CDR1 SGHRS, CDR2 YFSETQ. The junction had 4 bases not matched to a gene; V was cut back by 0 bases and J by 2 bases. CDR3 nucleotide sequence: TGCGCCAGCAGCTTGGGGATAGCGGGAGGACAAGAGACCCAGTACTTC. This sequence encodes CASSLGIAGGQETQYF.